This entry lists 10 T cell receptor beta chains sequenced from one sample in a study of blood T cell repertoires in COVID-19. Generated by immunoSEQ multiplex PCR, the TCRdb table keeps only in-frame clones and is missing some. The table lists 110,000 or so clones, around three quarters of them singletons. The sample comprised peripheral blood. All receptors derive from a human donor in a cohort sampled during active or convalescent COVID-19.

This clone was recorded a few times. V is TRBV18 and J is TRBJ2-5; D unresolved. V lost 0 bases to trimming and J lost 1 base, with 15 bases between them. There are 17 residues in the CDR3. CDR1 is KGHSH, CDR2 LQKENI, per germline. CDR3 bases: TGTGCCAGCTCACCACCGGTTTGGCAGGAAACCCAAGAGACCCAGTACTTC. Translation: CASSPPVWQETQETQYF.

The sample holds a few counts of this clone. The chain recombines TRBV19 with TRBJ2-5; D possibly corresponds to TRBD2 (6 bases). Trimming shortened V by 5 bases and J by 9 bases, and 16 bases separated the two germline ends. Per the germline V gene, CDR1 is LNHDA and CDR2 is SQIVND (reference sequence). The CDR3 runs 13 residues. The CDR3 DNA is TGTGCCAGTAGTCTAGGCACCGGGAGCTCCCAGTACTTC. Encoded protein: CASSLGTGSSQYF.

This chain joins TRBV19 and TRBJ2-7; D may be TRBD1 (6 bases). Per germline, CDR1 LNHDA and CDR2 SQIVND (reference sequence). V dropped 6 bases and J dropped 0 bases, with 15 bases sitting between them. The CDR3 is made up of 15 amino acids. As DNA, the CDR3 is TGTGCCAGTAGAGAAACAGGGTGGGGCTCCTACGAGCAGTACTTC. Translation gives CASRETGWGSYEQYF.

The gene calls are TRBV9 and TRBJ2-3, with 10 bases matching TRBD2. This CDR3 contains 17 residues. Germline-derived CDR1 and CDR2 are SGDLS and YYNGEE. Germline trimming cut 3 bases from V and 6 bases from J; bases unmatched to any gene: 13. The CDR3 DNA is TGTGCCAGCAGCGCCCGGGGAACAGCGGGAGGGATGGATACGCAGTATTTT. Protein product: CASSARGTAGGMDTQYF.

The CDR3 DNA sequence: TGTGCCAGCATCTCCTGGGACATTGGCTACACCTTC. Translating it yields CASISWDIGYTF. This chain uses TRBV12-3 or TRBV12-4 with TRBJ1-2, with D perhaps TRBD1 (6 bases). Trimming removed 7 bases from V and 7 bases from J, with 13 bases in between. CDR3 size: 12 residues.

The rearrangement joins TRBV5-1 to TRBJ2-7, with 7 bases fitting TRBD1. The ends lost 3 bases at V and 1 base at J; junction bases unmatched: 1. This CDR3 is 13 amino acids long. Germline V CDR1 and CDR2: SGHRS, YFSETQ. The CDR3 here is CASSWGQSYEQYF. In nucleotides, the CDR3 is TGCGCCAGCAGCTGGGGACAGTCCTACGAGCAGTACTTC.

The chain links TRBV21-1 to TRBJ2-1; TRBD1 is taken as the D call from the table, unchecked against the DNA. TRBV21-1 is flagged as a pseudogene. The CDR3 has 15 amino acids. The CDR3, as DNA: TGTGCCAGCAGTCTGACACGGATAGACTACAATGAGCAGTTCTTC. This sequence encodes CASSLTRIDYNEQFF.

To note about this clone: At the DNA level, this CDR3 is encoded by other sequences in the same sample as well. This chain uses TRBV28 with TRBJ1-1, with D maybe TRBD1 (5 bases). CDR1 and CDR2 (germline): MDHEN, SYDVKM. The CDR3 is 12 amino acids. Trimming removed 4 bases at V and 4 bases at J, with 7 bases between. CDR3 nucleotides: TGTGCCAGCAGTTCGGGGGGCACTGAAGCTTTCTTT. The encoded protein is CASSSGGTEAFF.

This clone has at least ten counts. V usage is TRBV27 and J usage is TRBJ2-7; 10 bases align to TRBD2. J was trimmed by 7 bases and V by 2 bases; bases with no gene match: 8. The CDR3 totals 15 residues. Germline CDR1 is MNHEY and CDR2 is SMNVEV (reference sequence). CDR3 sequence (DNA): TGTGCCAGCAGTTTAATCCTAGCGGGAGCCGGGGAGCAGTACTTC. Translation: CASSLILAGAGEQYF.

This clone was seen only a few times. The rearrangement links TRBV11-2 to TRBJ1-6, with D uncertain. The CDR3 is 15 residues long. V shed 6 bases and J shed 7 bases, with 16 bases lying between them. Germline values: CDR1 SGHAT, CDR2 FQNNGV. The CDR3 DNA is TGTGCCAGCAGTTACTCCCCGACTTCCAATTCACCCCTCCACTTT. It is translated as CASSYSPTSNSPLHF.